These 20 T cell receptor beta chains originate from one sample sequenced in a study of technical replicates of blood from several donors. The data were produced by immunoSEQ multiplex PCR, yet TCRdb's version contains in-frame clones alone and is incomplete. The data hold 80,000 or so clones, with roughly 98% observed a single time. Sequencing input: T cells isolated from PBMCs. Receptors originate from a human donor in good health.

The V gene is TRBV27, the J gene TRBJ2-7; no definite D call. Germline-derived CDR1 and CDR2 are MNHEY and SMNVEV (reference sequence). This CDR3 is built from 13 residues. V dropped 3 bases and J dropped 1 base, with 7 bases sitting between them. The CDR3 DNA sequence: TGTGCCAGCAGTTTTTCCCTTTCCTACGAGCAGTACTTC. Translating it yields CASSFSLSYEQYF.

V and J are TRBV18 and TRBJ2-5; tentative D call: TRBD1 (5 bases). V was clipped by 3 bases and J by 1 base, with 6 bases between them. The CDR3 spans 13 residues. CDR1 is KGHSH, CDR2 LQKENI, per germline. The CDR3 DNA reads TGTGCCAGCTCACCCAGGGCCCAAGAGACCCAGTACTTC. As protein: CASSPRAQETQYF. Drawing the rest from reference TRBV18 and TRBJ2-5, the complete variable domain is NAGVMQNPRHLVRRRGQEARLRCSPMKGHSHVYWYRQLPEEGLKFMVYLQKENIIDESGMPKERFSAEFPKEGPSILRIQQVVRGDSAAYFCASSPRAQETQYFGPGTRLLVL.

The chain combines TRBV28 with TRBJ1-5, with 7 bases fitting TRBD1. The CDR3 extends over 15 amino acids. With 5 bases clipped from V and 6 bases from J, the junction kept 10 bases outside the gene matches. Germline V CDR1 and CDR2: MDHEN, SYDVKM. CDR3 bases: TGTGCCAGCAGTAGCCAGGGGGACAATACTCAGCCCCAGCATTTT. It specifies CASSSQGDNTQPQHF. The whole variable domain, filled in from reference TRBV28 and TRBJ1-5, reads DVKVTQSSRYLVKRTGEKVFLECVQDMDHENMFWYRQDPGLGLRLIYFSYDVKMKEKGDIPEGYSVSREKKERFSLILESASTNQTSMYLCASSSQGDNTQPQHFGDGTRLSIL.

The genes are TRBV6-4 and TRBJ2-1; 12 nucleotides line up with TRBD2. The CDR3 runs 16 residues. The germline CDR1 and CDR2 sequences are MRHNA and SNTAGT. Losses at the gene ends were 4 bases for V and 8 bases for J; bases not matched to a gene: 9. DNA of the CDR3: TGTGCCAGCAGTGTCCTAGCGGGAGGGCCCGAGGATGAGCAGTTCTTC. This codes for CASSVLAGGPEDEQFF.

The rearrangement joins TRBV6-6 to TRBJ1-1, with a tentative D call TRBD1 (6 bases). V gave up 2 bases and J gave up 2 bases, with 15 bases separating them. Per germline, CDR1 MNHNY and CDR2 SVGAGI (reference sequence). The CDR3 is made up of 16 amino acids. CDR3 loop: CASSYIWTASNTEAFF. The CDR3 DNA reads TGTGCCAGCAGTTACATCTGGACAGCTTCCAACACTGAAGCTTTCTTT.

V usage is TRBV14 and J usage is TRBJ2-5; 8 positions agree with TRBD1. Germline trimming cut 1 base from V and 4 bases from J; bases unmatched to any gene: 5. Germline CDR1 and CDR2: SGHDN and FVKESK. CDR3 size: 15 residues. The CDR3 reads CASSQGYRGLETQYF. The DNA for the CDR3 is TGTGCCAGCAGCCAAGGGTACAGGGGGTTAGAGACCCAGTACTTC.

This sequence joins TRBV6-6 and TRBJ2-7; D remains unclear. Trimming removed 0 bases from V and 3 bases from J, with 6 bases in between. The CDR3 sequence is 13 residues long. Germline CDR1 MNHNY, CDR2 SVGAGI (reference sequence). Here the CDR3 DNA reads TGTGCCAGCAGTTACTCCACAGTCTACGAGCAGTACTTC. Its translation is CASSYSTVYEQYF.

This chain joins TRBV11-3 and TRBJ2-3, with D hard to call. Trimming pared 5 bases from V and 0 bases from J, leaving 12 bases between. The CDR3 consists of 15 residues. Germline CDR1 and CDR2: SGHNT and YENEEA. The CDR3 bases are TGTGCCAGCAGCCTAGGTCCCGGGAGCACAGATACGCAGTATTTT. Its translation is CASSLGPGSTDTQYF.

The rearrangement uses TRBV29-1 and TRBJ1-1; 7 nucleotides align to TRBD1. Per germline, CDR1 SQVTM and CDR2 ANQGSEA. V lost 6 bases, J lost 6 bases, and 4 bases stayed unmatched. The CDR3 consists of 11 residues. CDR3 sequence: CSVHRGPEAFF. CDR3 nucleotide sequence: TGCAGCGTACACAGGGGCCCTGAAGCTTTCTTT.

The V call is TRBV4-2, the J call TRBJ1-5; D is unclear. The CDR3 consists of 14 residues. Trimming left V 0 bases short and J 7 bases short, with 10 bases between. In germline, CDR1 is LGHNA, CDR2 YNFKEQ. The CDR3 here is CASSQEASTQPQHF. The CDR3 nucleotides read TGTGCCAGCAGCCAAGAAGCCTCCACCCAGCCCCAGCATTTT.

This clone was detected once. This chain links TRBV5-6 with TRBJ2-7; tentative D call: TRBD2 (6 bases). The CDR3 runs 16 residues. The V end was cut by 0 bases, the J end by 3 bases, with 16 bases between. From germline, CDR1 is SGHDT and CDR2 YYEEEE. The CDR3 DNA follows: TGTGCCAGCAGCTTGGGTGGGGTAGCGGTGCACTACGAGCAGTACTTC. Its protein product is CASSLGGVAVHYEQYF.

This chain links TRBV11-2 with TRBJ1-1, with D possibly matching TRBD1 (6 bases). V dropped 2 bases and J dropped 8 bases, with 12 bases sitting between them. Looked up from germline, CDR1 is SGHAT and CDR2 is FQNNGV. This CDR3 has 13 amino acids. In nucleotides, the CDR3 is TGTGCCAGCAGCTTAACCTCGCAGGGGGAAGCTTTCTTT. Translated: CASSLTSQGEAFF. The full variable domain, its missing parts supplied by reference TRBV11-2 and TRBJ1-1, is EAGVAQSPRYKIIEKRQSVAFWCNPISGHATLYWYQQILGQGPKLLIQFQNNGVVDDSQLPKDRFSAERLKGVDSTLKIQPAKLEDSAVYLCASSLTSQGEAFFGQGTRLTVV.

The chain recombines TRBV19 with TRBJ1-1; D is unresolved. The V end was cut by 3 bases, the J end by 0 bases, with 8 bases between. Germline loops: CDR1 LNHDA, CDR2 SQIVND (reference sequence). The CDR3 is made up of 14 amino acids. As DNA, the CDR3 is TGTGCCAGTAGTATCAATGACTTGAACACTGAAGCTTTCTTT. Its translation is CASSINDLNTEAFF.

The rearrangement links TRBV28 to TRBJ1-2; TRBD1 matches 9 bases. The V segment lost 5 bases and the J segment 7 bases; nucleotides outside the gene matches: 11. Germline V CDR1 and CDR2: MDHEN, SYDVKM. The CDR3 has 15 residues. CDR3 loop: CASSRGGTGNRGYTF. The CDR3 DNA sequence: TGTGCCAGCAGTCGCGGGGGGACAGGGAATCGTGGCTACACCTTC.

The chain links TRBV2 to TRBJ2-3; D may be TRBD2 (6 bases). The CDR3 covers 14 residues. V was cut by 3 bases and J by 3 bases, with 10 bases left in between. In germline, CDR1 is SNHLY, CDR2 FYNNEI. The CDR3 nucleotides read TGTGCCAGCAGTGAGCAGGGAGGAACAGATACGCAGTATTTT. Amino acid sequence: CASSEQGGTDTQYF.

The chain carries TRBV27 and TRBJ1-4; D is unclear. Deletions cut 6 bases from V and 8 bases from J, with 19 bases between. Germline V gene lookup returns CDR1 MNHEY and CDR2 SMNVEV (reference sequence). This CDR3 comprises 15 residues. CDR3 in DNA: TGTGCCAGCAGCATAAAGGTTGGAGGTAGAGAAAAACTGTTTTTT. This sequence encodes CASSIKVGGREKLFF. Full variable domain (missing parts from reference TRBV27 and TRBJ1-4): EAQVTQNPRYLITVTGKKLTVTCSQNMNHEYMSWYRQDPGLGLRQIYYSMNVEVTDKGDVPEGYKVSRKEKRNFPLILESPSPNQTSLYFCASSIKVGGREKLFFGSGTQLSVL.

V usage is TRBV7-9 and J usage is TRBJ2-1, with 16 bases that match TRBD2. V was pared by 2 bases and J by 7 bases, with 11 bases of the junction left unmatched. CDR1 and CDR2 from the germline V gene are SEHNR and FQNEAQ (reference sequence). The CDR3 totals 19 residues. CDR3 sequence reads: CASSLPGLAGGPSKNEQFF. CDR3 nucleotides: TGTGCCAGCAGCTTACCGGGACTAGCGGGAGGGCCCTCTAAGAATGAGCAGTTCTTC.

The CDR3 loop is CASSLSLAGATGELFF. CDR3 DNA: TGCGCCAGCAGCTTGTCACTAGCGGGAGCCACCGGGGAGCTGTTTTTT. The J gene is TRBJ2-2, the V gene TRBV5-1; 11 bases line up with TRBD2. The trim removed 1 base at V and 4 bases at J, leaving 3 bases unmatched. CDR1 is SGHRS and CDR2 is YFSETQ in the germline V gene. The CDR3 spans 16 residues.

This clone was seen only once. The chain couples TRBV5-1 to TRBJ2-1; TRBD2 matches 15 bases. Germline values: CDR1 SGHRS, CDR2 YFSETQ. The CDR3 is 15 amino acids. The V gene end was trimmed by 4 bases and the J gene end by 6 bases; junction bases not matched to a gene: 2. The CDR3, as DNA: TGCGCCAGCAGCCAGGGACTAGCGGGAGGCAATGAGCAGTTCTTC. It codes for CASSQGLAGGNEQFF.

The chain has TRBV27 and TRBJ1-4; TRBD1 aligns across 7 bases. CDR3 length: 15 amino acids. Trimming cost V 5 bases and J 8 bases; bases outside gene matches: 11. Germline V gene data show CDR1 as MNHEY and CDR2 as SMNVEV (reference sequence). The CDR3 is CASSGWDSPSEKLFF. The CDR3 bases are TGTGCCAGCAGTGGCTGGGACAGTCCCTCGGAAAAACTGTTTTTT.